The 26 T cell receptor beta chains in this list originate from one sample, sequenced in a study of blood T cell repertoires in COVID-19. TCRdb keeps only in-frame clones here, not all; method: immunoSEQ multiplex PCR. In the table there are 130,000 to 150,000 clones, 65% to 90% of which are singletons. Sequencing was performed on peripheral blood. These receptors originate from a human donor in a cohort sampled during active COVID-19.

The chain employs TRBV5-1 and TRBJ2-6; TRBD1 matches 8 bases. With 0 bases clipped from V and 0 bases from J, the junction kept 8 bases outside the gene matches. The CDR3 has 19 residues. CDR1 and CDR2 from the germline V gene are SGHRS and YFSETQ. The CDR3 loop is CASSLARGTGVSGANVLTF. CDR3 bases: TGCGCCAGCAGCTTGGCCCGGGGGACAGGCGTCTCTGGGGCCAACGTCCTGACTTTC.

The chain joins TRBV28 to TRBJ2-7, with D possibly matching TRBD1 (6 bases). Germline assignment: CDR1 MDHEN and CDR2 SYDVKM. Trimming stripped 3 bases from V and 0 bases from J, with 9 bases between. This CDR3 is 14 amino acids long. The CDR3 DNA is TGTGCCAGCAGTTTTCAGGGGAACTCCTACGAGCAGTACTTC. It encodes CASSFQGNSYEQYF.

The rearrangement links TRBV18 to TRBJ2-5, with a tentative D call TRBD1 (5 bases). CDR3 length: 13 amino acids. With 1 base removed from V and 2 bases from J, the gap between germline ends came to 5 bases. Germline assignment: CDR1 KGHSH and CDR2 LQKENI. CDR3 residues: CASSPRQQETQYF. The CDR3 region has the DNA TGTGCCAGCTCACCACGACAGCAAGAGACCCAGTACTTC.

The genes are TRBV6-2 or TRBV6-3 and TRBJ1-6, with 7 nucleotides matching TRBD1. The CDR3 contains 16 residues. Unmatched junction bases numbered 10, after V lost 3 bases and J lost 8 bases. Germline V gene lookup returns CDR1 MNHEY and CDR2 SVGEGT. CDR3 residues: CASSYLTGLLDSPLHF. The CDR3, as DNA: TGTGCCAGCAGTTATTTGACAGGGTTATTGGATTCACCCCTCCACTTT.

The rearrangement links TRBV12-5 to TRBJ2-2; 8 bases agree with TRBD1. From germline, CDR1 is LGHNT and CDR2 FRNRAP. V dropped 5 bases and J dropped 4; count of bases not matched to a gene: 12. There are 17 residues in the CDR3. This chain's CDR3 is CASGGQGRGLGTGELFF. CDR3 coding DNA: TGTGCTAGTGGTGGACAGGGTCGGGGTTTGGGCACCGGGGAGCTGTTTTTT.

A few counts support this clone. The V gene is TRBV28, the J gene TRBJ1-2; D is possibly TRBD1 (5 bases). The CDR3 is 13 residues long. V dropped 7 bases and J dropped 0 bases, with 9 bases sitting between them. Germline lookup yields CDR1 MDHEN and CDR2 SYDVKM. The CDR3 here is CASNGAANYGYTF. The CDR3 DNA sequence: TGTGCCAGCAATGGGGCCGCTAACTATGGCTACACCTTC.

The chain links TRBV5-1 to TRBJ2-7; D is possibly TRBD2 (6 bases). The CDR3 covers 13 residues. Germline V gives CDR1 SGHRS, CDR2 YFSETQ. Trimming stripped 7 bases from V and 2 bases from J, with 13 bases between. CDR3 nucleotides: TGCGCCAGCGGCGCGGGACGGACCTACGAGCAGTACTTC. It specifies CASGAGRTYEQYF.

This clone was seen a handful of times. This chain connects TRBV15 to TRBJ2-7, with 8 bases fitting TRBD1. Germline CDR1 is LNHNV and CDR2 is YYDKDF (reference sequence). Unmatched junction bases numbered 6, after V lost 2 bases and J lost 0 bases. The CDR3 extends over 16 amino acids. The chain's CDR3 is CATSRYWGQASYEQYF. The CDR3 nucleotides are TGTGCCACCAGCAGATATTGGGGACAGGCCTCCTACGAGCAGTACTTC.

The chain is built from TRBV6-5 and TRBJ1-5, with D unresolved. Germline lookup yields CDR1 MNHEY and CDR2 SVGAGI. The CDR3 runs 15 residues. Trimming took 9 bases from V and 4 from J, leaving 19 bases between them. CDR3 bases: TGTGCCAGTTCCGCGCGATTATCCCGAAATCAGCCCCAGCATTTT. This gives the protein CASSARLSRNQPQHF.

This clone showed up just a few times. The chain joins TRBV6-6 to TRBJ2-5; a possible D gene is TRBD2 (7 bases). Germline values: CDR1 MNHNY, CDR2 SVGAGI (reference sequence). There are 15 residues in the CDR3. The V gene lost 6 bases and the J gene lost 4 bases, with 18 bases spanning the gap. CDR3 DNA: TGTGCCAGCAGAAACCGTGGGGGCGGGGGAGAGACCCAGTACTTC. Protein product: CASRNRGGGGETQYF.

CDR3 in amino acids: CASSKNVRGPGNTIYF. The CDR3 DNA sequence: TGTGCCAGCAGCAAAAATGTCAGGGGGCCTGGAAACACCATATATTTT. The rearrangement uses TRBV21-1 and TRBJ1-3; the listed D gene, TRBD1, was not tested against the DNA. TRBV21-1 is marked as a pseudogene. CDR3 length: 16 amino acids.

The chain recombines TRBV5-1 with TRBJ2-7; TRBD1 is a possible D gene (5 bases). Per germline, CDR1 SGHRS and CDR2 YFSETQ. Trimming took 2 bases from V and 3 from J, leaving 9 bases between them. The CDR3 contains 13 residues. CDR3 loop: CASSFTGGYEQYF. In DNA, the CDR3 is TGCGCCAGCAGCTTTACAGGCGGCTACGAGCAGTACTTC.

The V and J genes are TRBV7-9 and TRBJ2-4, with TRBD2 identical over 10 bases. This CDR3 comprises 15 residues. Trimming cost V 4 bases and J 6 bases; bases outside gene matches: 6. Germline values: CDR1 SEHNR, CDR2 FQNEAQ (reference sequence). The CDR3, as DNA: TGTGCCAGCAGCTCAGGACTAGCGGAGCTAAACATTCAGTACTTC. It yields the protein CASSSGLAELNIQYF.

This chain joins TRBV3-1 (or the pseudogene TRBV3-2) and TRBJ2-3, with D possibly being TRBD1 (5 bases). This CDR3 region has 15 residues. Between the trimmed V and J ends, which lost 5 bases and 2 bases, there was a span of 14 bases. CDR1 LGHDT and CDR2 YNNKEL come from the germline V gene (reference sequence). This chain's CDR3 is CASSDTGTNTDTQYF. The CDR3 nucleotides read TGTGCCAGCAGCGATACAGGTACCAACACAGATACGCAGTATTTT.

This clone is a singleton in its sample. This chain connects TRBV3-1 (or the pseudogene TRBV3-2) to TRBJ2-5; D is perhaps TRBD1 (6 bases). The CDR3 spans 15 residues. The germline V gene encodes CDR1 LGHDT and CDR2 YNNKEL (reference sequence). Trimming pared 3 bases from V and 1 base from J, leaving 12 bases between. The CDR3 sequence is CASSHYRVGQETQYF. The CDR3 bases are TGTGCCAGCAGCCATTACAGGGTGGGCCAAGAGACCCAGTACTTC.

CDR3 sequence reads: CASSEPAGLGSYNEQFF. DNA of the CDR3: TGCGCCAGCAGTGAGCCGGCAGGGCTCGGTTCCTACAATGAGCAGTTCTTC. The V gene is TRBV10-2, the J gene TRBJ2-1; a weak D match, TRBD1 (5 bases). CDR3 length: 17 residues. The germline V gene encodes CDR1 WSHSY and CDR2 SAAADI. Trimming removed 2 bases from V and 1 base from J, with 15 bases in between.

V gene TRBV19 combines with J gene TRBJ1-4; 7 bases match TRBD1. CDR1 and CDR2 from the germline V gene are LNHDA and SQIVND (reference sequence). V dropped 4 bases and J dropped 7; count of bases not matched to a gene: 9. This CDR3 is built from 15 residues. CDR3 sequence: CASSKSTGKGEKLFF. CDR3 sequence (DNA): TGTGCCAGTAGTAAATCGACAGGGAAGGGTGAAAAACTGTTTTTT.

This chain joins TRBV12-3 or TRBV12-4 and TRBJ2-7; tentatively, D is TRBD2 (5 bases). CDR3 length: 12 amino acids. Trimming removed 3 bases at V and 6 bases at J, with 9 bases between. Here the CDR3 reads CASSFAGGEQYF. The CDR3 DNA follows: TGTGCCAGCAGTTTCGCGGGTGGCGAGCAGTACTTC.

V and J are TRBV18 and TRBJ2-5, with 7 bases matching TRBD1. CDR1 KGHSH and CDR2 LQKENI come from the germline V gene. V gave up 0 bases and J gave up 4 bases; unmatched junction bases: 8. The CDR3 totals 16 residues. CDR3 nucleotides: TGTGCCAGCTCACCACCAGCCAGGGGGAAAGGAGAGACCCAGTACTTC. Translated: CASSPPARGKGETQYF.

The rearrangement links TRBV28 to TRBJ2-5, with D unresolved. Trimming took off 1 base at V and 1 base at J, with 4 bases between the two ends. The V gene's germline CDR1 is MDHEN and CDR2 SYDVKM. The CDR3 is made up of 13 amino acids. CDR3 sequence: CASSLLSQETQYF. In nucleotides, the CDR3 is TGTGCCAGCAGTTTATTGAGCCAAGAGACCCAGTACTTC.

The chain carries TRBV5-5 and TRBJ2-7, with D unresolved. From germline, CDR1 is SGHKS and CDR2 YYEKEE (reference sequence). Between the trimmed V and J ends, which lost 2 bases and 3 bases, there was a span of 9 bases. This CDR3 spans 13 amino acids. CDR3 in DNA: TGTGCCAGCAGCTTTTCTTCCGGCTACGAGCAGTACTTC. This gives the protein CASSFSSGYEQYF.

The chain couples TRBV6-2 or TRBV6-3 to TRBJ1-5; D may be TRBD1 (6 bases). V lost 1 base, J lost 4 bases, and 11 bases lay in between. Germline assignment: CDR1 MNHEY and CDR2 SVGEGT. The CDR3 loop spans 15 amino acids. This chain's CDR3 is CASSYLGAGNQPQHF. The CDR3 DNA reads TGTGCCAGCAGTTACTTGGGGGCAGGGAATCAGCCCCAGCATTTT.

CDR3 coding DNA: TGTGCCAGCTCACCACCGGGACAGGCGCAAGGTCAGCCCCAGCATTTT. This codes for CASSPPGQAQGQPQHF. V usage is TRBV18 and J usage is TRBJ1-5; TRBD1 aligns across 8 bases. Germline CDR1 and CDR2: KGHSH and LQKENI. The CDR3 has 16 amino acids. V lost 0 bases, J lost 6 bases, and 7 bases stayed unmatched.

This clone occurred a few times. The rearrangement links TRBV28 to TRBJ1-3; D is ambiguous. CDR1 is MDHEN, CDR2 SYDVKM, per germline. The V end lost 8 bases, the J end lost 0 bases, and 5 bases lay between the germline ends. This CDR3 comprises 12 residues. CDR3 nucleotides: TGTGCCAGCGTCAGCTCTGGAAACACCATATATTTT. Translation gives CASVSSGNTIYF.

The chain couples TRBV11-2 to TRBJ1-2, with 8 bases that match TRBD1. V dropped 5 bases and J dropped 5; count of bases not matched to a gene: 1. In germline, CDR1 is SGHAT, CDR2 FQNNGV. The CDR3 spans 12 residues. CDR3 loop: CASSGQGYGYTF. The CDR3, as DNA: TGTGCCAGCAGCGGACAGGGTTATGGCTACACCTTC.

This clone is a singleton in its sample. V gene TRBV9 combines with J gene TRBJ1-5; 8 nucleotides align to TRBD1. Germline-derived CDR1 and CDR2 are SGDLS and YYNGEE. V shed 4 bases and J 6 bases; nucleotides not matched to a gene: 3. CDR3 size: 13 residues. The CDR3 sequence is CASSRTGSQPQHF. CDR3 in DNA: TGTGCCAGCAGCCGGACAGGGTCTCAGCCCCAGCATTTT.